This T cell receptor (beta chain) was sequenced for a study of T cell responses to AZD1222 COVID-19 vaccine. Measured with immunoSEQ multiplex PCR; TCRdb has only the in-frame clones, and not every one. The data show around 140,000 clones, with about 86% seen just once and approximately 5.4% held by the top ten. The V and J ends lost 0 bases and 3 bases respectively, with 14 bases between them. Per the germline V gene, CDR1 is MNHNY and CDR2 is SVGAGI (reference sequence). This CDR3 has 16 amino acids. Points on this clone: Its antigen is still unknown.

Points from the study as a whole: Recipients of two AZD1222 doses showed rising Spike-specific TCR breadth and depth.

V gene TRBV6-6 combines with J gene TRBJ1-2; D possibly corresponds to TRBD1 (5 bases). The sample consisted of peripheral blood, taken 28 days after the second AZD1222 dose. The source of this sequence is an adult who received the AZD1222 COVID-19 vaccine. The DNA for the CDR3 is TGTGCCAGCAGTTACTCTCTCCGGGGGACGGACTATGGCTACACCTTC. Translation: CASSYSLRGTDYGYTF.